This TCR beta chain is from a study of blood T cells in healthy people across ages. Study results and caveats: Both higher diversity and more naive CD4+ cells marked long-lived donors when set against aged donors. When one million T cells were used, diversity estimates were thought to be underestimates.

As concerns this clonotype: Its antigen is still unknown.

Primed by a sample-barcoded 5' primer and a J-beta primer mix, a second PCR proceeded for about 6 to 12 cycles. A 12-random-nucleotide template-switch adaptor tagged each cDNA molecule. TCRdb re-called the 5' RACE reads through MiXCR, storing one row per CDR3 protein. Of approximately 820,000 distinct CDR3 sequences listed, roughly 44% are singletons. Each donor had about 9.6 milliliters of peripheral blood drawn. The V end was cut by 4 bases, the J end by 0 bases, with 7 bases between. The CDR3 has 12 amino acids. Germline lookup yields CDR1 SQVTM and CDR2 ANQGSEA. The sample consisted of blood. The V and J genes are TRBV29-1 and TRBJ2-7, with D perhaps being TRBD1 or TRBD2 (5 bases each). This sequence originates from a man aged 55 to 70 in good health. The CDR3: CSVVGDSYEQYF. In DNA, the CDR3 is TGCAGCGTTGTGGGGGACTCCTACGAGCAGTACTTC.